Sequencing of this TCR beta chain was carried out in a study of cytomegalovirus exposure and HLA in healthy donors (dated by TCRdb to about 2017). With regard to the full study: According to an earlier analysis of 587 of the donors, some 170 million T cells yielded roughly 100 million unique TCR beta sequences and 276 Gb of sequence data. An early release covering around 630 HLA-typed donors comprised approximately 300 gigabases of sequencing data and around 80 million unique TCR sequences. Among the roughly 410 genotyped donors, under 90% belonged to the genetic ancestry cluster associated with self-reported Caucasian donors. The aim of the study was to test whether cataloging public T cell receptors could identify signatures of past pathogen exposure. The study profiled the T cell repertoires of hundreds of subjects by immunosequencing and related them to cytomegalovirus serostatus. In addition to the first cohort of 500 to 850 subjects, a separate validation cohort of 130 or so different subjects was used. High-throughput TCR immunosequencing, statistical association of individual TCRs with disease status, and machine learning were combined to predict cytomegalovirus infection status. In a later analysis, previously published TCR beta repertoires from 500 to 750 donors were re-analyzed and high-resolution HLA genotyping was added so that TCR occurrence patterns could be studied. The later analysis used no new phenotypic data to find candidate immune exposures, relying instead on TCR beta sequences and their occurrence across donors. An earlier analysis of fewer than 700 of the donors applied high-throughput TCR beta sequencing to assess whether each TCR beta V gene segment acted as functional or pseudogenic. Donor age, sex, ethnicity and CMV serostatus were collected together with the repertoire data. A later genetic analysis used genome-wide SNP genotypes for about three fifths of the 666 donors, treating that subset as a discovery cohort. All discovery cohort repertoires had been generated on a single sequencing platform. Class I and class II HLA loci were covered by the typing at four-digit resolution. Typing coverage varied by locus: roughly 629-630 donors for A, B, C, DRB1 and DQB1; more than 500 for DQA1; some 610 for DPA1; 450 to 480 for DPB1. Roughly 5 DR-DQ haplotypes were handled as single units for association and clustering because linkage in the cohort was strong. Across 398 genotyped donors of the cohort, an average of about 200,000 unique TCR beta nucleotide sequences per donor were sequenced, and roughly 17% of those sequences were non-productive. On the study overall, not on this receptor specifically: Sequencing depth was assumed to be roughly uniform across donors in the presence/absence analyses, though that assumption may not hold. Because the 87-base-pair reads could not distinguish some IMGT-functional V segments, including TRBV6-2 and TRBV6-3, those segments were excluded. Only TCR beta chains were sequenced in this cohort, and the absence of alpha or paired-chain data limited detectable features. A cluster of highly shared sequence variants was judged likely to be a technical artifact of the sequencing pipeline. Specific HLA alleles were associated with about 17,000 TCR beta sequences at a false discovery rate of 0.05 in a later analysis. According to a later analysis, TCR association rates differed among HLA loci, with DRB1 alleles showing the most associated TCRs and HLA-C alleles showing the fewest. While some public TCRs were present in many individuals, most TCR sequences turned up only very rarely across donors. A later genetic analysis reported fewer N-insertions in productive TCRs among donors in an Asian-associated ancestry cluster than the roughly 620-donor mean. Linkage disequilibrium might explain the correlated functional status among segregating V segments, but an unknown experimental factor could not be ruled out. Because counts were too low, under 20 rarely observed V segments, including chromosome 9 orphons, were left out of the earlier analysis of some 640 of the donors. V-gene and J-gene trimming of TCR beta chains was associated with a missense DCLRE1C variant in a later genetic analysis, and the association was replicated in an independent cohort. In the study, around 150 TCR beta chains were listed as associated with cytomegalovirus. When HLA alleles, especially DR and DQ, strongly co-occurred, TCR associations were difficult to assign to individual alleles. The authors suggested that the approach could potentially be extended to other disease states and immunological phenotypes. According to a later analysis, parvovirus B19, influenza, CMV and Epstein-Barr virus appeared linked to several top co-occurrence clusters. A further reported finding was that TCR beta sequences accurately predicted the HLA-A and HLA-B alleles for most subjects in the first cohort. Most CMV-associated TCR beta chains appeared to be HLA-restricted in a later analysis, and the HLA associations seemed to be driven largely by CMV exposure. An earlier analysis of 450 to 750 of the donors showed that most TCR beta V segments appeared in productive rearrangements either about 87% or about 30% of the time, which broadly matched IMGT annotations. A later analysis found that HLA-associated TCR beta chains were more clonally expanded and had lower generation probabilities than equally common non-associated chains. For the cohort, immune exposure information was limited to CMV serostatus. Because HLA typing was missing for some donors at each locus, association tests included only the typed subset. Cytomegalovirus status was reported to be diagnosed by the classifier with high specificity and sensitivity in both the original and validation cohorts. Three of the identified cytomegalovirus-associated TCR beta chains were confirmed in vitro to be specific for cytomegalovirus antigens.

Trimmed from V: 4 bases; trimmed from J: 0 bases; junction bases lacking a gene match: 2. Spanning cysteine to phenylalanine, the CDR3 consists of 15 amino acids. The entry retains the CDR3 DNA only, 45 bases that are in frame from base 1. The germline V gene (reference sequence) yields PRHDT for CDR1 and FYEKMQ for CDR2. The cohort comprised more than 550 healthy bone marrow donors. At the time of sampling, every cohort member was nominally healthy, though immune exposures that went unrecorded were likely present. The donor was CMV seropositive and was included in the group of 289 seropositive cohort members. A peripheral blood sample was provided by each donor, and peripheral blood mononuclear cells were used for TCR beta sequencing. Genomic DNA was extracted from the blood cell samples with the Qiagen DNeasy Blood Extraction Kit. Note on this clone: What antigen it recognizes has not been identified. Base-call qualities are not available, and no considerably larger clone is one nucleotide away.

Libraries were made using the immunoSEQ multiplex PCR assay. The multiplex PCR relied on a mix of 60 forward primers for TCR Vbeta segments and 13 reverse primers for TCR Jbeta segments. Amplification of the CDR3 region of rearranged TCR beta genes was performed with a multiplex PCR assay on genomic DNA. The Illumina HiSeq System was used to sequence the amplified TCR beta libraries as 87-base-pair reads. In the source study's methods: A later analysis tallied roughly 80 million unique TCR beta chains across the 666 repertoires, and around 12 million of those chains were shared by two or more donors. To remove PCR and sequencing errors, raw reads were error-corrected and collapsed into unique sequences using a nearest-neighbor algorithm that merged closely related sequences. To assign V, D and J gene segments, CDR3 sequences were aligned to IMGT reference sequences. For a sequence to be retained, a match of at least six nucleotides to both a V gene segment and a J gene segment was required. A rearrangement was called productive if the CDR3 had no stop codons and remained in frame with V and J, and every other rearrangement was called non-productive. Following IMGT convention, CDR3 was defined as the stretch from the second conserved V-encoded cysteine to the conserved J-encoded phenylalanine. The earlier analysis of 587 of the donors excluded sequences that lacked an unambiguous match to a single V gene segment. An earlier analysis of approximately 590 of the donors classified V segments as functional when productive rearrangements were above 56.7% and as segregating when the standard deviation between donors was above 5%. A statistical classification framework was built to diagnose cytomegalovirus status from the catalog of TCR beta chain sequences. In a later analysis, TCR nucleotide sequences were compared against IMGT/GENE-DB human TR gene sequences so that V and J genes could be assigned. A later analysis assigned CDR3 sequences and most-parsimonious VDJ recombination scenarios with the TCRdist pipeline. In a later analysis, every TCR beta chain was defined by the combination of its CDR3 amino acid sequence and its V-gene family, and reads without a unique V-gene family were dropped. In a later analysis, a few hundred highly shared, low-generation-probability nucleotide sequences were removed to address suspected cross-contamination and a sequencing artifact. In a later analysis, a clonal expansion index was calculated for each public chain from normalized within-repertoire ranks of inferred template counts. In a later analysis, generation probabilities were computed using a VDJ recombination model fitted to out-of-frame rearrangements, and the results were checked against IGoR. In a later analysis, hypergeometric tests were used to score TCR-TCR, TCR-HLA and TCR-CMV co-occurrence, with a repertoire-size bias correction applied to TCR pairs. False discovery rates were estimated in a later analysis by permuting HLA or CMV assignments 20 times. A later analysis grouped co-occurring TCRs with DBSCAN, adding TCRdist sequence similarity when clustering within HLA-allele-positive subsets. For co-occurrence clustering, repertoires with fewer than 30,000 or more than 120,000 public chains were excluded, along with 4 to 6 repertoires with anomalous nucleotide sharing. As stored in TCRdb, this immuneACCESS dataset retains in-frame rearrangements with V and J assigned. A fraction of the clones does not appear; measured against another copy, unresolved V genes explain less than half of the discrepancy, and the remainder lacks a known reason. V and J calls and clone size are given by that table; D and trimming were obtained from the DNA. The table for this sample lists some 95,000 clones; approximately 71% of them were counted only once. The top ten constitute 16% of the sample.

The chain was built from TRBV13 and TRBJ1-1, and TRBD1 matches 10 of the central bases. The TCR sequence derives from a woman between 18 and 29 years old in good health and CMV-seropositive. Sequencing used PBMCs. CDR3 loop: CASSWGQGMNTEAFF. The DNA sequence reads TGTGCCAGCAGCTGGGGACAGGGGATGAACACTGAAGCTTTCTTT.